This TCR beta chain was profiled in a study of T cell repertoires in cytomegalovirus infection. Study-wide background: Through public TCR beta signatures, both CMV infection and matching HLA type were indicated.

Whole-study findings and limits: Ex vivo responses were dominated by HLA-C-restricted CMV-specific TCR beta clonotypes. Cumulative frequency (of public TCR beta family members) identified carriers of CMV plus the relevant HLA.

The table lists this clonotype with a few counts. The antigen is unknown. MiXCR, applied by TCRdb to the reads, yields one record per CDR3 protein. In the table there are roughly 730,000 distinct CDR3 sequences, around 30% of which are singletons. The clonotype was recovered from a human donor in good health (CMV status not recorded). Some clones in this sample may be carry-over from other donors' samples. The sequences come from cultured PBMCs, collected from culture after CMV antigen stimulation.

The CDR3 sequence: CASSDHASGQETQYF. The CDR3 nucleotides read TGTGCCAGCAGTGACCACGCTAGCGGCCAAGAGACCCAGTACTTC. The rearrangement uses TRBV12-3 or TRBV12-4 and TRBJ2-5; 7 bases fit TRBD2. V was pared by 5 bases and J by 1 base, with 7 bases of the junction left unmatched. The CDR3 loop spans 15 amino acids.